The present T cell receptor beta chain was sequenced within a study of STAT5B mutations in CD4+ large granular lymphocyte leukemia. Profiling relied on immunoSEQ multiplex PCR, and the TCRdb table lists in-frame clones only, not all of them. The sample holds roughly 32,000 clones, 70% to 90% seen once. This CDR3 region has 14 residues. Trimming pared 4 bases from V and 0 bases from J, leaving 8 bases between. CDR1 and CDR2 (germline): SGHRS, YFSETQ. The sample was CD4+ T cells from blood buffy coats. This TCR derives from a human donor in good health. The chain employs TRBV5-1 and TRBJ2-1; D gene ambiguous. The CDR3 DNA is TGCGCCAGCAGCCCAGCCGACTCCTACAATGAGCAGTTCTTC. Amino acids: CASSPADSYNEQFF. The variable domain in full, with the rest retrieved from reference TRBV5-1 and TRBJ2-1, is KAGVTQTPRYLIKTRGQQVTLSCSPISGHRSVSWYQQTPGQGLQFLFEYFSETQRNKGNFPGRFSGRQFSNSRSEMNVSTLELGDSALYLCASSPADSYNEQFFGPGTRLTVL.